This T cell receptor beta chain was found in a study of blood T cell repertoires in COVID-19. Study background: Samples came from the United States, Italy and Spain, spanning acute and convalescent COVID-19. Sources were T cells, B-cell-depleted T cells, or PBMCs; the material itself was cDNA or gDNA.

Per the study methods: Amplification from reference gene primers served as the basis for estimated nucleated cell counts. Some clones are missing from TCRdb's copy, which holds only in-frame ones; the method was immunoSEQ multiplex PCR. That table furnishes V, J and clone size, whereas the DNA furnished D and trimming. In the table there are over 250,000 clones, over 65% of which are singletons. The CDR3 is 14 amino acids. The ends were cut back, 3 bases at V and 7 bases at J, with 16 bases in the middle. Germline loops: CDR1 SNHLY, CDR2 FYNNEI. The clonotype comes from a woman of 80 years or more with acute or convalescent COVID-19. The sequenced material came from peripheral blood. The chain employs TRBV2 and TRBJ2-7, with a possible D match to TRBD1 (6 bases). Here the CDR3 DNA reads TGTGCCAGCAGTGATTCGTCAGGGGCGTGGGAGCAGTACTTC. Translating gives CASSDSSGAWEQYF.